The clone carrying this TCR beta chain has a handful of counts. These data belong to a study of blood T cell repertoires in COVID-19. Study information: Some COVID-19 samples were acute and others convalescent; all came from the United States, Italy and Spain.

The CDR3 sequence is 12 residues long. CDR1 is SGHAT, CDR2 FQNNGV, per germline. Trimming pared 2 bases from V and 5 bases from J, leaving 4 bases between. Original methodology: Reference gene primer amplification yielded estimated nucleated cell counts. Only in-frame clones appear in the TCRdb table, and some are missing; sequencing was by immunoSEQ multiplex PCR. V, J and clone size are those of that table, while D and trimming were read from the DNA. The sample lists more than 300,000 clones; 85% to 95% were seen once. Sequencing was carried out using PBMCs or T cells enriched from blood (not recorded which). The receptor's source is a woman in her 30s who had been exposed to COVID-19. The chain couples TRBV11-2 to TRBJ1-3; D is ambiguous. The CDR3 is CASSLPRNTIYF. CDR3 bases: TGTGCCAGCAGCTTACCCAGAAACACCATATATTTT.